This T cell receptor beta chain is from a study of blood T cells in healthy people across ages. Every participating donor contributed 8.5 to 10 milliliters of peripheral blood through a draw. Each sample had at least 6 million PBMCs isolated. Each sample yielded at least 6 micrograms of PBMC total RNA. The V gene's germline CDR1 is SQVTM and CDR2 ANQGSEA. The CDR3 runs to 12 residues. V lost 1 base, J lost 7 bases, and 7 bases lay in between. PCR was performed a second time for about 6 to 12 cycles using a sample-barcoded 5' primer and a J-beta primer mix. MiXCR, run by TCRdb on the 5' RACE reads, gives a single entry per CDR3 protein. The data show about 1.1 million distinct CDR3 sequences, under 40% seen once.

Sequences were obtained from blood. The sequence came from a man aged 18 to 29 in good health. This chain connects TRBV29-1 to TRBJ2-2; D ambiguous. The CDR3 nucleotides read TGCAGCGTTGAAGGGGGTCGCGGGGAGCTGTTTTTT. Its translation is CSVEGGRGELFF.